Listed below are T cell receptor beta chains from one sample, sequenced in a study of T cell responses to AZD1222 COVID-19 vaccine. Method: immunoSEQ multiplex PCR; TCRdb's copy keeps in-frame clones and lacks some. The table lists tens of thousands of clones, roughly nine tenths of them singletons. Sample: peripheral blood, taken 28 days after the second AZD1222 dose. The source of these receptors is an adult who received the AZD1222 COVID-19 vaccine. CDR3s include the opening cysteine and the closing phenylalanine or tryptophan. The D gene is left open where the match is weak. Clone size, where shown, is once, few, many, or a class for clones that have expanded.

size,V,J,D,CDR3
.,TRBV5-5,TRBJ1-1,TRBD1,CASRMGQGAITEAFF
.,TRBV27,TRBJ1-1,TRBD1,CASSLSRGHTEAFF
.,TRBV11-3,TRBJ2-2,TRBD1,CASSSGQGVRTGELFF
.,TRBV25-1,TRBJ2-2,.,CASRQPNTGELFF
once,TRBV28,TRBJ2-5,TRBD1,CASSLGTGRETQYF
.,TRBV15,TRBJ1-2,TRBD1,CATSRLQGDGYTF
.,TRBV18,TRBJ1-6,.,CASSPRGRRPDYNSPLHF
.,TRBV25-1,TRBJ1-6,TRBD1,CASRLTGVNSPLHF
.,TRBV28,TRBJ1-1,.,CASSPMLSGTEAFF
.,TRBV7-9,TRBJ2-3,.,CASNLRAGPGTDTQYF
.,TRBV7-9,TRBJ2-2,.,CASSFLGGPTGELFF
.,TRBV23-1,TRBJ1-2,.,CASMAALGYGYTF
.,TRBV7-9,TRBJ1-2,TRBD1,CASSRPGQGVGYTF
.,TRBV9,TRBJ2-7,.,CASSVGGSASYEQYF
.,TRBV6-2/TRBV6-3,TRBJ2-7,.,CASSSPYEQYF
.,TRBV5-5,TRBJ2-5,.,CASSFPGKETQYF
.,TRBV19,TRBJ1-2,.,CASSRSYGYTF
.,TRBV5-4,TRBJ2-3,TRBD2,CASSLDSGVSTDTQYF
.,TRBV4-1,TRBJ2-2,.,CASSVYSSNTGELFF
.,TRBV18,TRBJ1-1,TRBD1,CASSRIDRGTEAFF
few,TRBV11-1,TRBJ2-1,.,CASSLGGSSYNEQFF
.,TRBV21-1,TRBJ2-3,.,CASSGTSGGPMTDTQYF
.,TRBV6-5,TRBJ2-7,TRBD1,CASRDRPYEQYF
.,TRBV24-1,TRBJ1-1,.,CATRVEAFF
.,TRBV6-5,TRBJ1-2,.,CASSYGGAYGYTF
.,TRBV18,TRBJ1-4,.,CASSPRDNEKLFF
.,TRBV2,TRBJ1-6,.,CATQVGSSYNSPLHF
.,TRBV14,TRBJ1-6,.,CASSQDPQGGSPLHF
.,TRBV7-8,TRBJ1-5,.,CASSLIRGSQPQHF
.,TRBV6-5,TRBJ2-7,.,CASSYGTGYEQYF
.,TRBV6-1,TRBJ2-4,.,CASSEGGGGVGSKNIQYF
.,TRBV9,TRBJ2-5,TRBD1,CASSEGQGGFSQETQYF
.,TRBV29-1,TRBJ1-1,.,CSVVGNTEAFF
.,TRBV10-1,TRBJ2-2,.,CASRKGGGELFF
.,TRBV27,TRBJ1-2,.,CASSLSRGGGGPNYGYTF
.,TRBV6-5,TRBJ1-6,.,CASSYRGLYNSPLHF
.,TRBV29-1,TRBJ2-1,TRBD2,CSVEEAGGLGGDEQFF
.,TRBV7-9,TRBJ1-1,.,CASSLGLAAEAFF
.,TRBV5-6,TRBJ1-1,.,CASSLGPFKVEAFF
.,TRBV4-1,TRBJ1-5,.,CATSKPQVVRGDQPQHF
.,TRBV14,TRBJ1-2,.,CASSLGIYGYTF
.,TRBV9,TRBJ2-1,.,CASSVGEGINVRNEQFF
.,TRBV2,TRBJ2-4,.,CASSENQGNNGIQYF